A selection of T cell receptor beta chains follows, all from one sample in a study of lymphopenia after photon versus proton radiotherapy. This table comes from immunoSEQ multiplex PCR, and its TCRdb copy is limited to in-frame clones, with some not included. The repertoire holds 43,000 or so clones, around 86% seen once, with about 2.2% in the top ten. The input for sequencing was peripheral blood, taken from a patient treated with photon-based radiotherapy. The receptors shown here come from a man aged 35-49 years with gastric cancer. CDR3s include the opening cysteine and the closing phenylalanine or tryptophan. Fields, in order: J gene, D gene, V gene, clone size, CDR3 DNA, CDR3 protein. A D gene is named only where the DNA matches it firmly. Some rows mark clone size as missing; the rest say once, few, many or name a class of expanded clone.

j_gene: TRBJ2-2; d_gene: TRBD2; v_gene: TRBV4-3; abundance: .; CDR3nt: TGCGCCAGCAGCCCCAGCGGGGGGAACACCGGGGAGCTGTTTTTT; CDR3aa: CASSPSGGNTGELFF
j_gene: TRBJ1-5; d_gene: .; v_gene: TRBV27; abundance: .; CDR3nt: TGTGCCAGCAGTTTATCGATCTCGGGCCAGCCCCAGCATTTT; CDR3aa: CASSLSISGQPQHF
j_gene: TRBJ2-2; d_gene: .; v_gene: TRBV6-1; abundance: .; CDR3nt: TGTGCCAGCAGTGGTTTACAGAACACCGGGGAGCTGTTTTTT; CDR3aa: CASSGLQNTGELFF
j_gene: TRBJ1-1; d_gene: .; v_gene: TRBV20-1; abundance: .; CDR3nt: TGCAGTGCCGAATACACTGAAGCTTTCTTT; CDR3aa: CSAEYTEAFF
j_gene: TRBJ2-2; d_gene: .; v_gene: TRBV18; abundance: .; CDR3nt: TGTGCCAGCTCACCGGTAACGAACACCGGGGAGCTGTTTTTT; CDR3aa: CASSPVTNTGELFF
j_gene: TRBJ2-7; d_gene: .; v_gene: TRBV11-2; abundance: .; CDR3nt: TGTGCCAGCAGCTCTCCCCGGGGGAGGAACGAGCAGTACTTC; CDR3aa: CASSSPRGRNEQYF
j_gene: TRBJ1-1; d_gene: .; v_gene: TRBV19; abundance: .; CDR3nt: TGTGCCAGTAAAGTTCAGGGGACTGACACTGAAGCTTTCTTT; CDR3aa: CASKVQGTDTEAFF
j_gene: TRBJ1-5; d_gene: TRBD1; v_gene: TRBV5-1; abundance: .; CDR3nt: TGCGCCAGCAGCTTGGATTGGACAGGGGGCAATCAGCCCCAGCATTTT; CDR3aa: CASSLDWTGGNQPQHF
j_gene: TRBJ2-3; d_gene: .; v_gene: TRBV5-1; abundance: .; CDR3nt: TGCGCCAGCAGCTGGGGCCCTAGCGCAGATACGCAGTATTTT; CDR3aa: CASSWGPSADTQYF
j_gene: TRBJ2-3; d_gene: .; v_gene: TRBV9; abundance: .; CDR3nt: TGTGCCAGCAGCGTCATCTGGTCAGATACGCAGTATTTT; CDR3aa: CASSVIWSDTQYF
j_gene: TRBJ1-1; d_gene: .; v_gene: TRBV30; abundance: .; CDR3nt: TGTGCCTGGAGCCTCGGGCAGGGGAACACTGAAGCTTTCTTT; CDR3aa: CAWSLGQGNTEAFF
j_gene: TRBJ1-2; d_gene: .; v_gene: TRBV7-2; abundance: .; CDR3nt: TGTGCCAGCAGCCAGGATTCCTATGGCTACACCTTC; CDR3aa: CASSQDSYGYTF
j_gene: TRBJ2-1; d_gene: TRBD2; v_gene: TRBV9; abundance: .; CDR3nt: TGTGCCAGCAGCACCGGGACTAGCGGCTACAATGAGCAGTTCTTC; CDR3aa: CASSTGTSGYNEQFF
j_gene: TRBJ2-2; d_gene: TRBD1; v_gene: TRBV2; abundance: .; CDR3nt: TGTGCCAGCAGTCCCTTTACAGGGGACACCGGGGAGCTGTTTTTT; CDR3aa: CASSPFTGDTGELFF
j_gene: TRBJ2-3; d_gene: .; v_gene: TRBV9; abundance: .; CDR3nt: TGTGCCAGCAGCGTAGCTGGAGCTTCGACGGATACGCAGTATTTT; CDR3aa: CASSVAGASTDTQYF
j_gene: TRBJ1-5; d_gene: TRBD1; v_gene: TRBV6-5; abundance: .; CDR3nt: TGTGCCAGCAGTTCCACCCGGGACAGCCGCAATCAGCCCCAGCATTTT; CDR3aa: CASSSTRDSRNQPQHF
j_gene: TRBJ1-1; d_gene: TRBD1; v_gene: TRBV5-5; abundance: .; CDR3nt: TGTGCCAGCAGCTCCGGACAGGTGAACACTGAAGCTTTCTTT; CDR3aa: CASSSGQVNTEAFF
j_gene: TRBJ2-3; d_gene: .; v_gene: TRBV11-3; abundance: .; CDR3nt: TGTGCCAGCAGCTTAGGAACAGATACGCAGTATTTT; CDR3aa: CASSLGTDTQYF
j_gene: TRBJ1-1; d_gene: .; v_gene: TRBV5-1; abundance: .; CDR3nt: TGCGCCAGCAGTCCCAGGACTTCTAACACTGAAGCTTTCTTT; CDR3aa: CASSPRTSNTEAFF
j_gene: TRBJ2-3; d_gene: .; v_gene: TRBV5-1; abundance: .; CDR3nt: TGCGCCAGCAGGGAGAACGGAGACACAGATACGCAGTATTTT; CDR3aa: CASRENGDTDTQYF
j_gene: TRBJ1-4; d_gene: .; v_gene: TRBV6-1; abundance: .; CDR3nt: TGTGCCAGCACCTACAGGGAATCTAATGAAAAACTGTTTTTT; CDR3aa: CASTYRESNEKLFF
j_gene: TRBJ2-7; d_gene: .; v_gene: TRBV19; abundance: .; CDR3nt: TGTGCCAGTAGCACAGGGTTAGGGGACGAGCAGTACTTC; CDR3aa: CASSTGLGDEQYF
j_gene: TRBJ2-5; d_gene: .; v_gene: TRBV10-3; abundance: .; CDR3nt: TGTGCCATCAGTCCCCGTCCGGGGCAAGAGACCCAGTACTTC; CDR3aa: CAISPRPGQETQYF
j_gene: TRBJ2-7; d_gene: TRBD1; v_gene: TRBV11-2; abundance: .; CDR3nt: TGTGCCAGCAGCCCCCGGGACAGCTCCTACGAGCAGTACTTC; CDR3aa: CASSPRDSSYEQYF
j_gene: TRBJ1-2; d_gene: .; v_gene: TRBV2; abundance: .; CDR3nt: TGTGCCAGCAGTGAAGCTAACAGCAACTATGGCTACACCTTC; CDR3aa: CASSEANSNYGYTF
j_gene: TRBJ2-7; d_gene: .; v_gene: TRBV9; abundance: .; CDR3nt: TGTGCCAGCAGCGTAGGTCTTAGCTACGAGCAGTACTTC; CDR3aa: CASSVGLSYEQYF
j_gene: TRBJ1-5; d_gene: .; v_gene: TRBV19; abundance: medium-sized; CDR3nt: TGTGCCAGTTCGGGCCTGGGACAGCCCCAGCATTTT; CDR3aa: CASSGLGQPQHF
j_gene: TRBJ2-3; d_gene: TRBD2; v_gene: TRBV6-6; abundance: .; CDR3nt: TGTGCCAGCAGTTACTCCGGGGGGAGCACAGATACGCAGTATTTT; CDR3aa: CASSYSGGSTDTQYF
j_gene: TRBJ2-1; d_gene: TRBD1; v_gene: TRBV9; abundance: .; CDR3nt: TGTGCCAGCAGCGTTTCTGATTCCGGGACAGGGGTATACAATGAGCAGTTCTTC; CDR3aa: CASSVSDSGTGVYNEQFF
j_gene: TRBJ1-1; d_gene: .; v_gene: TRBV7-3; abundance: .; CDR3nt: TGTGCCAGCAGCTTAACCCGGGTAGGCTACACTGAAGCTTTCTTT; CDR3aa: CASSLTRVGYTEAFF
j_gene: TRBJ1-5; d_gene: .; v_gene: TRBV7-2; abundance: .; CDR3nt: TGTGCCAGCAGCTCGTACTCCGGGACATACAGGCAGCCCCAGCATTTT; CDR3aa: CASSSYSGTYRQPQHF
j_gene: TRBJ1-4; d_gene: .; v_gene: TRBV6-5; abundance: .; CDR3nt: TGTGCCAGCAGTTATGGCGGGAATAATGCTGAAAAACTGTTTTTT; CDR3aa: CASSYGGNNAEKLFF
j_gene: TRBJ1-4; d_gene: TRBD1; v_gene: TRBV5-6; abundance: .; CDR3nt: TGTGCCAGCAGCTTGGGGACAGGGAAAAACGAAAAACTGTTTTTT; CDR3aa: CASSLGTGKNEKLFF
j_gene: TRBJ2-3; d_gene: TRBD2; v_gene: TRBV6-4; abundance: few; CDR3nt: TGTGCCAGCAGTGATAGCGGGGGGCCCACAGATACGCAGTATTTT; CDR3aa: CASSDSGGPTDTQYF
j_gene: TRBJ1-2; d_gene: .; v_gene: TRBV9; abundance: .; CDR3nt: TGTGCCAGCAGCACCCGAGCGCGGGCCTATGGCTACACCTTC; CDR3aa: CASSTRARAYGYTF
j_gene: TRBJ1-2; d_gene: .; v_gene: TRBV2; abundance: .; CDR3nt: TGTGCCAGCAGTGAAGGTCGGGGGGATGGCTACACCTTC; CDR3aa: CASSEGRGDGYTF
j_gene: TRBJ1-5; d_gene: .; v_gene: TRBV2; abundance: .; CDR3nt: TGTGCCAGCTGGTTGGGGCAGGGGATTTACAATCAGCCCCAGCATTTT; CDR3aa: CASWLGQGIYNQPQHF
j_gene: TRBJ1-1; d_gene: .; v_gene: TRBV2; abundance: .; CDR3nt: TGTGCCAGCAGGGGGTGGTTGAACACTGAAGCTTTCTTT; CDR3aa: CASRGWLNTEAFF
j_gene: TRBJ2-7; d_gene: TRBD2; v_gene: TRBV9; abundance: once; CDR3nt: TGTGCCAGCAGCGTAGCTAGCGGGGGGGCCTACGAGCAGTACTTC; CDR3aa: CASSVASGGAYEQYF
j_gene: TRBJ1-1; d_gene: .; v_gene: TRBV18; abundance: .; CDR3nt: TGTGCCAGCTCACCACCGGGGAACACTGAAGCTTTCTTT; CDR3aa: CASSPPGNTEAFF
j_gene: TRBJ2-7; d_gene: .; v_gene: TRBV6-6; abundance: .; CDR3nt: TGTGCCAGTCAGGAGGGGAGCTCCTACGAGCAGTACTTC; CDR3aa: CASQEGSSYEQYF
j_gene: TRBJ2-7; d_gene: .; v_gene: TRBV6-1; abundance: .; CDR3nt: TGTGCCAGTTCACGGGGTATTGGCGAGCAGTACTTC; CDR3aa: CASSRGIGEQYF
j_gene: TRBJ2-1; d_gene: TRBD1; v_gene: TRBV2; abundance: .; CDR3nt: TGTGCCAGCCAACGGGACAGGGCGGGGAACAATGAGCAGTTCTTC; CDR3aa: CASQRDRAGNNEQFF
j_gene: TRBJ2-3; d_gene: TRBD2; v_gene: TRBV7-3; abundance: .; CDR3nt: TGTGCCAGCGGGAGCGGGGGGGCGGATACGCAGTATTTT; CDR3aa: CASGSGGADTQYF
j_gene: TRBJ2-3; d_gene: TRBD1; v_gene: TRBV2; abundance: .; CDR3nt: TGTGCCAGCAGCCGGGGGACAGGGAGTCCAGATACGCAGTATTTT; CDR3aa: CASSRGTGSPDTQYF
j_gene: TRBJ1-2; d_gene: .; v_gene: TRBV29-1; abundance: once; CDR3nt: TGCAGCGTTTTCTTGACCATGCCCTATGGCTACACCTTC; CDR3aa: CSVFLTMPYGYTF
j_gene: TRBJ2-7; d_gene: TRBD2; v_gene: TRBV4-3; abundance: .; CDR3nt: TGCGCCAGCAGCCAAGCACTAGCGCTATCCTACGAGCAGTACTTC; CDR3aa: CASSQALALSYEQYF
j_gene: TRBJ2-7; d_gene: .; v_gene: TRBV7-2; abundance: .; CDR3nt: TGTGCCAGCAGCTTAGCGGGGGCCTACGAGCAGTACTTC; CDR3aa: CASSLAGAYEQYF
j_gene: TRBJ1-4; d_gene: .; v_gene: TRBV6-5; abundance: .; CDR3nt: TGTGCCAGCAGTTACTCAGGAACAACTAATGAAAAACTGTTTTTT; CDR3aa: CASSYSGTTNEKLFF
j_gene: TRBJ2-7; d_gene: .; v_gene: TRBV5-1; abundance: .; CDR3nt: TGCGCCAGCAGCGTGGATCCCCAGAGCTACGAGCAGTACTTC; CDR3aa: CASSVDPQSYEQYF
j_gene: TRBJ1-1; d_gene: .; v_gene: TRBV27; abundance: .; CDR3nt: TGTGCCAGCAGTTTTGGCCAGGGCAAGAACACTGAAGCTTTCTTT; CDR3aa: CASSFGQGKNTEAFF
j_gene: TRBJ2-2; d_gene: .; v_gene: TRBV30; abundance: .; CDR3nt: TGTGCCTGGAGTGTACGTCCCCCGGAGCTGTTTTTT; CDR3aa: CAWSVRPPELFF
j_gene: TRBJ1-2; d_gene: .; v_gene: TRBV14; abundance: .; CDR3nt: TGTGCCAGCAGCCAAGGAGTGCTGGACTTTGGCTACACCTTC; CDR3aa: CASSQGVLDFGYTF